This T cell receptor (beta chain) was sequenced in a study of a mutant IDH1 vaccine in newly diagnosed glioma. Study information: Patients were pretreated with radiotherapy, temozolomide, or both, mostly both.

TCRdb's copy holds only in-frame clones and misses some; the assay was immunoSEQ multiplex PCR. The table has some 64,000 clones, around 80% seen once. This clone has a single count. Its specificity is unknown. Time point given: week 11, during vaccination. Vaccination used 300 ug of mutant IDH1 20-mer peptide per dose, with topical imiquimod. The donor cohort comprised cases of new WHO grade 3 or 4 IDH1-mutant, ATRX-lost astrocytoma. Study-level results: Seemingly, pseudoprogression had no relation to changes in the top peripheral T cell clonotypes.

The sample here was PBMCs, taken from a glioma patient whose treatment included an IDH1 peptide vaccine. This receptor was obtained from a man in his forties or fifties with glioma.

CDR3 bases: TGTGCCAGCAGTGCGGGTGGTCCTTGGTACTTC. Translation: CASSAGGPWYF. V usage is TRBV6-1 and J usage is TRBJ2-5; D is ambiguous. CDR3 length: 11 amino acids. Between the trimmed V and J ends, which lost 4 bases and 13 bases, there was a span of 13 bases. Germline lookup yields CDR1 MNHNS and CDR2 SASEGT.